These 6 T cell receptor beta chains share one sample of origin, sequenced in a study of OX40 agonist ivuxolimab in advanced cancers. Clones were sequenced by immunoSEQ multiplex PCR, and TCRdb holds only the in-frame ones, with some missing. The sample yields some 130,000 clones, 85% to 95% seen once. The specimen was CD4+ or CD8+ T cells sorted from blood, collected in a trial of the OX40 agonist ivuxolimab. The receptors shown here come from an adult with an advanced solid tumor such as melanoma, head and neck, liver or kidney cancer.

V gene TRBV28 combines with J gene TRBJ2-2; D might be TRBD1 or TRBD2, each matching 6 bases. Germline V gene data show CDR1 as MDHEN and CDR2 as SYDVKM. CDR3 length equals 17 residues. The V and J ends lost 1 base and 7 bases respectively, with 19 bases between them. CDR3 nucleotide sequence: TGTGCCAGCAGTTTATTGCCGGGGGCGGAGGCGGTCGGGGAGCTGTTTTTT. Its protein product is CASSLLPGAEAVGELFF.

The chain has TRBV28 and TRBJ2-5, with 7 positions matching TRBD1. From germline, CDR1 is MDHEN and CDR2 SYDVKM. The CDR3 loop spans 13 amino acids. Written as DNA, the CDR3 is TGTGCGTCAGAGACAGGGATTGAAGAGACCCAGTACTTC. It is translated as CASETGIEETQYF.

The rearrangement uses TRBV27 and TRBJ1-4; D gene uncertain. Trimming shortened V by 0 bases and J by 7 bases, and 15 bases separated the two germline ends. Germline V gene sequence: CDR1 MNHEY, CDR2 SMNVEV (reference sequence). The CDR3 runs 16 residues. The CDR3 spells CASSLSEQLGGEKLFF. As DNA, the CDR3 is TGTGCCAGCAGTTTATCGGAGCAACTTGGAGGTGAAAAACTGTTTTTT.

The rearrangement joins TRBV2 to TRBJ2-7; weak D call: TRBD1 (6 bases). Trimming cost V 5 bases and J 4 bases, with 9 bases left between them. The CDR3 sequence is 12 residues long. Germline values: CDR1 SNHLY, CDR2 FYNNEI. The CDR3: CASSPTGYEQYF. The DNA of the CDR3 is TGTGCCAGCAGTCCGACAGGTTACGAGCAGTACTTC.

V usage is TRBV7-2 and J usage is TRBJ2-7; tentative D call: TRBD1 (5 bases). Germline CDR1 is SGHTA and CDR2 is FQGNSA. V dropped 4 bases and J dropped 2 bases, with 6 bases sitting between them. CDR3 size: 12 residues. CDR3 residues: CASSSQAYEQYF. Here the CDR3 DNA reads TGTGCCAGCAGCTCACAGGCCTACGAGCAGTACTTC.

This clone came up a few times. The chain has TRBV6-1 and TRBJ1-6, with D possibly TRBD1 on 6 matching bases. CDR3 length equals 17 residues. Germline CDR1 is MNHNS and CDR2 is SASEGT. The V and J ends lost 4 bases and 10 bases respectively, with 23 bases between them. The CDR3 loop is CASSVVPGGAERSPLHF. The CDR3, as DNA: TGTGCCAGCAGTGTGGTTCCCGGGGGGGCGGAAAGGTCACCCCTCCACTTT.